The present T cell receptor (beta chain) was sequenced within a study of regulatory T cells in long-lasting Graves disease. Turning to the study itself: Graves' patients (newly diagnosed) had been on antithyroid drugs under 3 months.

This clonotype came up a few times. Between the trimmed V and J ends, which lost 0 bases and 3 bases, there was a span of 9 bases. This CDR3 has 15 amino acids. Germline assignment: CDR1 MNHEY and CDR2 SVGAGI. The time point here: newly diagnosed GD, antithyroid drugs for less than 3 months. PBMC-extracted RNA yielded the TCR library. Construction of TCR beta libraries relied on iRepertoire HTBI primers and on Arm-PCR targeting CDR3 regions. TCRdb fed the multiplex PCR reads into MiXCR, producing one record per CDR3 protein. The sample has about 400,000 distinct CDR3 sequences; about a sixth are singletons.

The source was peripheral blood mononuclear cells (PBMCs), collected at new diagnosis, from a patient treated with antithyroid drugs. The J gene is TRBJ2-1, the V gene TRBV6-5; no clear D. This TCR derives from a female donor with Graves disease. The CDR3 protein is CASSYSSDLYNEQFF. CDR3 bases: TGTGCCAGCAGTTACTCCAGCGATCTCTACAATGAGCAGTTCTTC.